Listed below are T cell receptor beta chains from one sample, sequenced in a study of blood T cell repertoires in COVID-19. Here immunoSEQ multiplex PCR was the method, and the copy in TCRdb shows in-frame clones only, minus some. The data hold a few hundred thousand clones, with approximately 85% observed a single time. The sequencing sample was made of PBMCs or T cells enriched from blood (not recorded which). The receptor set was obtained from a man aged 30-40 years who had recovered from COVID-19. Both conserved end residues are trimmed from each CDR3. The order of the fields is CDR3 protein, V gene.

ASSINGHNYGYT TRBV27
ASSLRTGGFAEAF TRBV2
ASRPGLSSGGYT TRBV7-2
ASSWDRQNTEAF TRBV7-8
ASSPLKNTEAF TRBV18
ASLTGSTGRYGYT TRBV19
ASRGTGDNSPLH TRBV7-9
ASSLDGERGNTEAF TRBV5-1
ASSPSDEQF TRBV2
ASSSLAGGLYEQY TRBV6-2/TRBV6-3
ASSRTGAPTGELF TRBV14
ASRQAALPGINNEQF TRBV3-1/TRBV3-2
AIRGGASYNEQF TRBV10-3
ASSSTIRVSGANVLT TRBV7-3
ASSSQVSYGYT TRBV27
ATGEQVTGELF TRBV12-3/TRBV12-4
AWSVTRSTGELF TRBV30
ASSLIPGQGDGYT TRBV3-1/TRBV3-2
ASSLGVRVSTDTQY TRBV7-9
ASSPRDTQADTQY TRBV6-5
ASSLGQGNTNVLT TRBV5-1
ASSIPNRQRGTEAF TRBV19
ASSLDRGSPADTQY TRBV7-8
ASSVEGGTGQYEQY TRBV9
ASSTTRQGRSYGYT TRBV19
ASSDDWTSGDVY TRBV11-2
ASRLIGTESNQPQH TRBV19
ASITTGLDNSPLH TRBV2
ASSPGRMISGNTIY TRBV7-7
ASSRTSTGEFNSPLH TRBV11-2
ASSPGPPGGNQPQH TRBV18
ASTIQGIYYT TRBV28
ASSETEGETEAF TRBV2
ASSSGTGGPGELF TRBV7-2
ASSKQGEKLF TRBV19
ASSSDLGRGGADTQY TRBV5-4
ASSPKNRDYNSPLH TRBV27
ASSQGRGDYEQY TRBV4-2
ASSLGTRSEQY TRBV7-9
AADRARSNQPQH TRBV6-5
ASSLGTSGNEQF TRBV5-1
ASSFQSGAELSLSYGYT TRBV7-9
ASSAPQGESSYNSPLH TRBV9
ASSIDLLVGGIEAF TRBV19
ASSRTGDYGYT TRBV19
ASSLPGQPQH TRBV7-9
ASSARYTGDLNTGELF TRBV9
ASRVSGTGGSEAF TRBV2
ASSPSFDWTEPTQETQY TRBV21-1
SLPSSTIQY TRBV20-1
SVVGLCDYGYT TRBV29-1
ASSREYSGGRDAEAF TRBV5-1